The present TCR beta chain was sequenced within a study of shared clonotypes between healthy human individuals. Study-level results: Relative to clonotypes present in all four donors, those not shared had lower generation probabilities.

Several immunoSEQ plates received, in even portions, the genomic DNA of each subset. Authors' analysis steps: Junction-only immunoSEQ data arrived without quality scores, meaning filtering differed. Repertoires were generated with immunoSEQ multiplex PCR, while TCRdb's copy carries only in-frame clones and drops some. V, J and clone size are those of that table, while D and trimming were read from the DNA. The sample includes about 710,000 clones, 60% to 75% seen only once; the top ten take around 1.7%. A word on this clone: What it binds is not known. A single base separates this from a much larger clone, so it may be a read error. This CDR3 is also generated by other DNA sequences in the sample.

A split of CD4+ cells into CD45RA+ naive and CD45RA-negative memory subsets was performed. This CDR3 region has 14 residues. The germline V gene has CDR1 SGHAT and CDR2 FQNNGV. V dropped 5 bases and J dropped 1; count of bases not matched to a gene: 5. What was sequenced was memory CD4+ T cells sorted from blood. Subset: CD45RA-negative fraction. This sequence joins TRBV11-2 and TRBJ2-7; 7 nucleotides line up with TRBD2. The receptor comes from a woman aged 25-40 years in good health. CDR3 nucleotide sequence: TGTGCCAGCAGCCCTCAGCGGGATTCCTACGAGCAGTACTTC. Its translation is CASSPQRDSYEQYF.